This record covers a single T cell receptor (beta chain). This entry comes from a study of response to subunit inactivated influenza vaccine. This CDR3 contains 15 residues. V gave up 1 base and J gave up 1 base, with 11 bases separating them. TCRdb called the RT-PCR reads again in MiXCR, with one record for every CDR3 protein. This sample has about 300,000 distinct CDR3 sequences; 20% to 25% occur once, and the top ten carry more than 8.5%. This chain joins TRBV12-3 or TRBV12-4 and TRBJ2-7; TRBD2 might be the D (5 bases). The source is a man aged 50 to 69 who received an inactivated influenza vaccine. The material sequenced was PBMCs from blood, taken less than 22 months after vaccination. CDR3 in DNA: TGTGCCAGCAGTTTAGGCGCTAGAGGGTCCTACGAGCAGTACTTC. This gives the protein CASSLGARGSYEQYF.